The next 5 T cell receptor beta chains were all read from a single sample in a study of blood T cell repertoires in COVID-19. Profiling relied on immunoSEQ multiplex PCR, and the TCRdb table lists in-frame clones only, not all of them. The data contain over 200,000 clones, more than 70% of them singletons. Sequencing was carried out using peripheral blood. The receptors originated from a woman between 55 and 75 years old with acute or convalescent COVID-19.

V and J are TRBV19 and TRBJ2-7, with D possibly being TRBD2 (5 bases). Trimming shortened V by 3 bases and J by 4 bases, and 16 bases separated the two germline ends. The CDR3 is 15 residues long. Looked up from germline, CDR1 is LNHDA and CDR2 is SQIVND (reference sequence). The CDR3 bases are TGTGCCAGTAGTATTAGGTATAAATGGGAGTACGAGCAGTACTTC. This encodes CASSIRYKWEYEQYF.

This sequence joins TRBV13 and TRBJ2-7, with TRBD2 matching 9 bases. The CDR3 is 16 amino acids. The V and J ends lost 0 bases and 3 bases, in that order; junction bases with no gene match: 6. From germline, CDR1 is PRHDT and CDR2 FYEKMQ (reference sequence). CDR3: CASSLGLAGEHYEQYF. As DNA, the CDR3 is TGTGCCAGCAGCTTAGGGTTAGCGGGAGAGCACTACGAGCAGTACTTC.

This rearrangement joins TRBV6-5 to TRBJ2-7; 11 positions match TRBD2. This CDR3 region has 15 residues. Trimming took 7 bases from V and 3 from J; bases not matched to a gene: 8. Germline V gene lookup returns CDR1 MNHEY and CDR2 SVGAGI. The DNA of the CDR3 is TGTGCCAGCATAGGGACTAGCGGTATAAGCTACGAGCAGTACTTC. Protein product: CASIGTSGISYEQYF.

The CDR3 DNA is TGTGCCAGTAGTAAAACTAGCGGGAGCCCCTACAATGAGCAGTTCTTC. The encoded protein is CASSKTSGSPYNEQFF. The chain links TRBV19 to TRBJ2-1, with 11 bases matching TRBD2. J gave up 2 bases and V 4 bases, and 4 bases lay outside the gene matches. This CDR3 region has 16 residues. Germline CDR1 and CDR2: LNHDA and SQIVND (reference sequence).

The chain joins TRBV3-1 (or the pseudogene TRBV3-2) to TRBJ2-2; D possibly corresponds to TRBD2 (6 bases). The CDR3 length is 16 residues. Germline loops: CDR1 LGHDT, CDR2 YNNKEL (reference sequence). Trimming shortened V by 1 base and J by 1 base, and 10 bases separated the two germline ends. The CDR3 protein is CASSQVRGVNTGELFF. The CDR3 DNA follows: TGTGCCAGCAGCCAAGTTCGCGGGGTGAACACCGGGGAGCTGTTTTTT.